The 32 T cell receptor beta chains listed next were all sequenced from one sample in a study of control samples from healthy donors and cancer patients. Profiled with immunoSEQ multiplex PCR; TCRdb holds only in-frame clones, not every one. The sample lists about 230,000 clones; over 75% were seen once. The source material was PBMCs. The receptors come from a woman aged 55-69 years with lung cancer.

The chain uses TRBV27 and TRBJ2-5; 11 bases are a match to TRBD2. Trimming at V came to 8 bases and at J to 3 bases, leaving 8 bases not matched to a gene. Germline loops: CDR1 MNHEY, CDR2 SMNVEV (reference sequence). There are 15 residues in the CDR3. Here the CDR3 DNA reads TGTGCCAGCCAGACTAGCGGGGTGAGGGAAGAGACCCAGTACTTC. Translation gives CASQTSGVREETQYF.

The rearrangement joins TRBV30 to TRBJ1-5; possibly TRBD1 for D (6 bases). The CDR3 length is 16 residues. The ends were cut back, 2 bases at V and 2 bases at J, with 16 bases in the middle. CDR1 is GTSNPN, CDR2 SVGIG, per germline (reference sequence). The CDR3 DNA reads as TGTGCCTGGAGTCCAGGGGTTGGGTCGGGCAATCAGCCCCAGCATTTT. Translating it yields CAWSPGVGSGNQPQHF.

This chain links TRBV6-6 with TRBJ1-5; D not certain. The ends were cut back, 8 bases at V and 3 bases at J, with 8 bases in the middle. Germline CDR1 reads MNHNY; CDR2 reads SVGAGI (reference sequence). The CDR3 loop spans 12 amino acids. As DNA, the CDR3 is TGTGCCAGCTCGCAGTTCAATCAGCCCCAGCATTTT. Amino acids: CASSQFNQPQHF.

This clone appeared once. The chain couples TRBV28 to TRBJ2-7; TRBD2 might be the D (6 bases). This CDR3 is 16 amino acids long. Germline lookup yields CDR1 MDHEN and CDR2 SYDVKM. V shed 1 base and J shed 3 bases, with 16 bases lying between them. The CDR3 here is CASSLLRVGGVYEQYF. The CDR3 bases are TGTGCCAGCAGTTTATTGCGGGTGGGAGGCGTCTACGAGCAGTACTTC. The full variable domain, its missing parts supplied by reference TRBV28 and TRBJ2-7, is DVKVTQSSRYLVKRTGEKVFLECVQDMDHENMFWYRQDPGLGLRLIYFSYDVKMKEKGDIPEGYSVSREKKERFSLILESASTNQTSMYLCASSLLRVGGVYEQYFGPGTRLTVT.

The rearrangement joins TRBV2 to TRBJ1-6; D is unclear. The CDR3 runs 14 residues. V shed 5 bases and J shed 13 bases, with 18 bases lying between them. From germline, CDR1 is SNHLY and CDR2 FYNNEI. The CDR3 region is CASSLRQAKLPLHF. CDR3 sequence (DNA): TGTGCCAGCAGTCTCCGACAAGCAAAACTTCCCCTCCACTTT. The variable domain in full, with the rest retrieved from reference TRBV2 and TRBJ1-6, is EPEVTQTPSHQVTQMGQEVILRCVPISNHLYFYWYRQILGQKVEFLVSFYNNEISEKSEIFDDQFSVERPDGSNFTLKIRSTKLEDSAMYFCASSLRQAKLPLHFGNGTRLTVT.

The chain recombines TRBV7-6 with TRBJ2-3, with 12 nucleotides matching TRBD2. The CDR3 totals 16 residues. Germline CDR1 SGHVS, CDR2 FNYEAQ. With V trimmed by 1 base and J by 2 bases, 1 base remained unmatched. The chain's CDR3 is CASSLGTSGNTDTQYF. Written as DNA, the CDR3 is TGTGCCAGCAGCTTAGGGACTAGCGGGAACACAGATACGCAGTATTTT.

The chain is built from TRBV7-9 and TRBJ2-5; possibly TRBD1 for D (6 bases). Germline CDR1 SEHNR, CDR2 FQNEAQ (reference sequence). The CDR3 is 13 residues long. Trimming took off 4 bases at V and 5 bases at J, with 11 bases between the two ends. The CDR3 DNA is TGTGCCAGCAGCTGGGGACAAGCTGAGACCCAGTACTTC. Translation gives CASSWGQAETQYF.

The CDR3 spells CASSVEAEAPGNTIYF. The CDR3 nucleotides are TGTGCCAGCAGCGTAGAGGCGGAAGCTCCTGGAAACACCATATATTTT. The chain uses TRBV9 and TRBJ1-3; the D is unclear. Germline loops: CDR1 SGDLS, CDR2 YYNGEE. V was shortened by 0 bases and J by 2 bases, with 12 bases between the two germline ends. This CDR3 is 16 amino acids long.

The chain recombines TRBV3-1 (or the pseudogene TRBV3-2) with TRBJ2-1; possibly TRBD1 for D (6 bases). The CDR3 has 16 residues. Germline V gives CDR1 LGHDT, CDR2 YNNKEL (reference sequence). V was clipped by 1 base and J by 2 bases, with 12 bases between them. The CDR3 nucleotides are TGTGCCAGCAGCCAAGCCGGCAGGGGACCCTACAATGAGCAGTTCTTC. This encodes CASSQAGRGPYNEQFF.

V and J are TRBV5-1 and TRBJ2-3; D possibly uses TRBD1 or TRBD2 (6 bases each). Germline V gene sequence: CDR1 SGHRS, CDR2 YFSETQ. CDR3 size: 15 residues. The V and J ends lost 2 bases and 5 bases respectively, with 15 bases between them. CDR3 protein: CASSFEGGRGDTQYF. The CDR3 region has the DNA TGCGCCAGCAGCTTTGAAGGGGGGCGGGGAGATACGCAGTATTTT.

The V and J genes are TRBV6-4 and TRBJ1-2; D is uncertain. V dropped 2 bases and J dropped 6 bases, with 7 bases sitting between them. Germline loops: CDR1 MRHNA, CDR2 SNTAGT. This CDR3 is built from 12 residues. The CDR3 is CASSDQGHGYTF. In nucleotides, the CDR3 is TGTGCCAGCAGTGACCAAGGGCATGGCTACACCTTC.

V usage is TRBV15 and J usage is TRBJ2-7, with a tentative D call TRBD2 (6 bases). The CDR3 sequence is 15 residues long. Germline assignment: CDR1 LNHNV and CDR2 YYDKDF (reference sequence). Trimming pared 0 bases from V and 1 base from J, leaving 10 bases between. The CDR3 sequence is CATSRDRDLSYEQYF. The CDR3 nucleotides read TGTGCCACCAGCAGAGATCGGGACTTATCCTACGAGCAGTACTTC.

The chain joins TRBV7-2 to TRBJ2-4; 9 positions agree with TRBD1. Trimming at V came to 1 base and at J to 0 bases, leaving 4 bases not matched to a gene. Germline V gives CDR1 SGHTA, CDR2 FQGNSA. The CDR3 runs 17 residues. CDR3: CASSLETGGLAKNIQYF. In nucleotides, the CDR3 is TGTGCCAGCAGCTTAGAGACAGGGGGACTAGCCAAAAACATTCAGTACTTC.

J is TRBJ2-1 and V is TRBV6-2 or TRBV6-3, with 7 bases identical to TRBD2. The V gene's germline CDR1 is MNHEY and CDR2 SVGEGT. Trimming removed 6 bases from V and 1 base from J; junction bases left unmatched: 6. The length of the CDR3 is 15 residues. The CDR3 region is CASSPWDYSYNEQFF. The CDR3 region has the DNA TGTGCCAGCAGCCCGTGGGACTATTCCTACAATGAGCAGTTCTTC.

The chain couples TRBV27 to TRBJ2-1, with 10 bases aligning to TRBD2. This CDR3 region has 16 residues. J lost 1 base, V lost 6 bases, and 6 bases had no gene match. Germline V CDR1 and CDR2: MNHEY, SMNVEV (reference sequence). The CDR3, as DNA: TGTGCCAGCAGCCCCAGCGGGAGGGCGTCCTACAATGAGCAGTTCTTC. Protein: CASSPSGRASYNEQFF.

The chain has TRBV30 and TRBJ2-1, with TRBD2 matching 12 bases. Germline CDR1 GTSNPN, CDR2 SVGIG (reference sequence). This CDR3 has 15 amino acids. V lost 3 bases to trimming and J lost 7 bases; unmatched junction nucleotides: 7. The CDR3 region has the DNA TGTGCCTGGAGGAAACTAGCGGGAGGAAAGAATGAGCAGTTCTTC. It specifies CAWRKLAGGKNEQFF.

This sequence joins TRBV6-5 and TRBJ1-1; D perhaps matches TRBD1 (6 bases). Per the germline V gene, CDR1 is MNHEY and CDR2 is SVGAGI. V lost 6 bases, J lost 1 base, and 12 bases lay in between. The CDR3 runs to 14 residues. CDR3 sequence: CASRGAGGNTEAFF. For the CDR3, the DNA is TGTGCCAGCAGGGGGGCCGGGGGGAACACTGAAGCTTTCTTT.

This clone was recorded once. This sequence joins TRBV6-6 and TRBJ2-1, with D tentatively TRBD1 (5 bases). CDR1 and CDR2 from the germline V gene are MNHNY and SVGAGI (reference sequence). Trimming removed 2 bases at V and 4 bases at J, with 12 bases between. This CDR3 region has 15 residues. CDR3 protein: CASSYVQGTYNEQFF. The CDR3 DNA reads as TGTGCCAGCAGTTACGTCCAGGGAACTTACAATGAGCAGTTCTTC.

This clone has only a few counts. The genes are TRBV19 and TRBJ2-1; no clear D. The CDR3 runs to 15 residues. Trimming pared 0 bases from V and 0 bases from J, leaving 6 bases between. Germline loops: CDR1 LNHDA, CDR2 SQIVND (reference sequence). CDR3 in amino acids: CASSIDQGSYNEQFF. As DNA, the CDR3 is TGTGCCAGTAGTATAGATCAAGGCTCCTACAATGAGCAGTTCTTC.

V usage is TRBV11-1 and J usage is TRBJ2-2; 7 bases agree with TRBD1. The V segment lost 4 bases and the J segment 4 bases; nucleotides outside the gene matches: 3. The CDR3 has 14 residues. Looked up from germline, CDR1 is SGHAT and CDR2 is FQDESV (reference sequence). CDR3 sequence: CASSSQGSTGELFF. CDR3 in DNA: TGTGCCAGCAGCTCACAGGGGTCCACCGGGGAGCTGTTTTTT.

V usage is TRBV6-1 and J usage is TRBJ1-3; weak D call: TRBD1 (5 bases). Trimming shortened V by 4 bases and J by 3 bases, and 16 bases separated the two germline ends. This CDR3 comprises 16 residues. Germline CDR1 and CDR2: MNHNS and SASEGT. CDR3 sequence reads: CASSGPVQGLGNTIYF. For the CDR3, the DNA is TGTGCCAGCAGTGGTCCCGTCCAGGGACTTGGAAACACCATATATTTT.

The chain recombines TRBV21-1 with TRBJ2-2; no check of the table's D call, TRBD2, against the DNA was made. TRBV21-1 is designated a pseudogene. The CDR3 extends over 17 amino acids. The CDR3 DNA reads TGTGCCAGCAGCAAGGGGCTAGCGGGGGATAGCACCGGGGAGCTGTTTTTT. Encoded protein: CASSKGLAGDSTGELFF.

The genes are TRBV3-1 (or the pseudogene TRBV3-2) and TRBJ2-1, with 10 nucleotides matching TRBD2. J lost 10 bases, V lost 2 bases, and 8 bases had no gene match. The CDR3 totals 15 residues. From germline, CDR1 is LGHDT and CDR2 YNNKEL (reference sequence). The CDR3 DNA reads TGTGCCAGCAGCCAACCCGGGACTAGCGTTGAGGAGCAGTTCTTC. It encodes CASSQPGTSVEEQFF.

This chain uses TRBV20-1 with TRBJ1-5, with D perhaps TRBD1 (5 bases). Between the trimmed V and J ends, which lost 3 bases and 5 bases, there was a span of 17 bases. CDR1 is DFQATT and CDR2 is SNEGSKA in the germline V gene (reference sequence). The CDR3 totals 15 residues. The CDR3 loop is CSASDPNAGYQPQHF. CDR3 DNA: TGCAGTGCTAGTGATCCAAACGCAGGGTATCAGCCCCAGCATTTT.

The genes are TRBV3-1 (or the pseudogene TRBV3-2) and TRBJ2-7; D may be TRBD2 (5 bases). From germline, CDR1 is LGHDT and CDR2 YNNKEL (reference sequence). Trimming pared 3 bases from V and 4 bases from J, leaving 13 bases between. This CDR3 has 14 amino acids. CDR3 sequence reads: CASSHRELIYEQYF. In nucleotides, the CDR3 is TGTGCCAGCAGCCATAGGGAGTTAATTTACGAGCAGTACTTC.

The CDR3 DNA is TGCGCCAGCAGCTTTCTAAAGCCACAGGGGGTTGAAGCTTTCTTT. As protein: CASSFLKPQGVEAFF. V and J are TRBV5-1 and TRBJ1-1, with 8 positions matching TRBD1. Germline V gene lookup returns CDR1 SGHRS and CDR2 YFSETQ. The junction had 10 bases not matched to a gene; V was cut back by 2 bases and J by 7 bases. The CDR3 contains 15 residues.

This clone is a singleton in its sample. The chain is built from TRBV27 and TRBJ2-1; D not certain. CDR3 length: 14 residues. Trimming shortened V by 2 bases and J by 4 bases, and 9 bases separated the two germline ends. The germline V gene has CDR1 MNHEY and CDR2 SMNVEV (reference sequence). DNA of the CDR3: TGTGCCAGCAGTTTAGTCAGAGCGTACAATGAGCAGTTCTTC. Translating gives CASSLVRAYNEQFF.

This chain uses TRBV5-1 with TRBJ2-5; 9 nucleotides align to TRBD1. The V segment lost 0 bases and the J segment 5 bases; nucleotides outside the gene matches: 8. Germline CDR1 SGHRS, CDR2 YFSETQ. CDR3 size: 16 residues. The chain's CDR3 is CASSLDWAGQGETQYF. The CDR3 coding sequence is TGCGCCAGCAGCTTGGATTGGGCGGGACAGGGTGAGACCCAGTACTTC.

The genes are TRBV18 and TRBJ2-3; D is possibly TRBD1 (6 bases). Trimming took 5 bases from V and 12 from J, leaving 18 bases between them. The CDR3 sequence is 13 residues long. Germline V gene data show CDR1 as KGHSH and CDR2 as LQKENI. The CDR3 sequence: CASSGTSDSPQYF. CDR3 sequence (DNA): TGTGCCAGCTCAGGGACATCAGATTCCCCCCAGTATTTT.

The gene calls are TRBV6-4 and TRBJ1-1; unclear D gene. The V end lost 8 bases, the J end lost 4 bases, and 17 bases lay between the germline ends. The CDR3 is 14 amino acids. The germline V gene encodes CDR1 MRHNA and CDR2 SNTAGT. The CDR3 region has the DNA TGTGCCAGCTTTCGTTCCTTACCCCTCACTGAAGCTTTCTTT. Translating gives CASFRSLPLTEAFF.

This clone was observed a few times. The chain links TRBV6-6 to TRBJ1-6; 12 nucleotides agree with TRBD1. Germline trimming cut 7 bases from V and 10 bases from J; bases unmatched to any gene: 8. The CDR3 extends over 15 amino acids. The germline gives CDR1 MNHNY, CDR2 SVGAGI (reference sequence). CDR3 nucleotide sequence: TGTGCCAGCACCTCCGGGACAGGGGGCTACTCACCCCTCCACTTT. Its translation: CASTSGTGGYSPLHF.

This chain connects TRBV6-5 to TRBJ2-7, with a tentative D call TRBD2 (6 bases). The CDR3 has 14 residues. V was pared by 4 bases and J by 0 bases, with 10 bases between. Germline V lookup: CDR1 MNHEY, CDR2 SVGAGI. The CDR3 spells CASSFDGSSYEQYF. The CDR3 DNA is TGTGCCAGCAGTTTCGACGGGAGCTCCTACGAGCAGTACTTC.